This TCR beta chain was recovered during a study of T cells in women clearing cervical HPV infection. Method: immunoSEQ multiplex PCR; TCRdb's copy keeps in-frame clones and lacks some. This repertoire includes 40,000 to 55,000 clones. Details on this clone: The read falls 3 residues short of the CDR3 end, and the missing part is taken from the germline J gene.

This CDR3 spans 18 amino acids. V lost 2 bases and J 7 bases, leaving 26 bases between the germline ends. Germline CDR1 and CDR2: KGHSH and LQKENI. This TCR derives from a woman aged 18 to 75 with a cervical HPV16 infection that either progressed to CIN3+ or cleared (not recorded which). Specimen: blood buffy coat. This chain links TRBV18 with TRBJ1-2, with a possible D match to TRBD1 (6 bases). CDR3 bases read: TGTGCCAGCTCACCAATTCGAAGTCGGGCAGGGGACGGTTCTGGC. Protein sequence: CASSPIRSRAGDGSG. From start to end, the CDR3 is CASSPIRSRAGDGSGYTF.